The clone carrying this TCR beta chain has only one observation. Here immunoSEQ multiplex PCR was the method, and the copy in TCRdb shows in-frame clones only, minus some. The sample shows some 65,000 clones, approximately 80% of them seen only once. The source of the sample is a study of control samples from healthy donors and cancer patients. The ends were cut back, 5 bases at V and 3 bases at J, with 8 bases in the middle. Germline V CDR1 and CDR2: MNHEY, SMNVEV (reference sequence). The CDR3 is 13 amino acids. The genes are TRBV27 and TRBJ1-5; D gene ambiguous. The TCR was taken from a woman aged 45-59 years with lung cancer. The sample taken for sequencing was PBMCs. CDR3 nucleotides: TGTGCCAGCAGTGAGGGCTCCAATCAGCCCCAGCATTTT. It yields the protein CASSEGSNQPQHF.